These 25 T cell receptor beta chains were all obtained from the same sample, sequenced in a study of blood T cell repertoires in COVID-19. Assay used: immunoSEQ multiplex PCR; TCRdb lists only in-frame clones, some missing. The table shows 200,000 to 250,000 clones, with roughly 90% occurring only once. The sample consisted of peripheral blood. All receptors come from a man aged 55-75 years with COVID-19, enrolled during active disease.

Only one count was recorded for this clone. V and J are TRBV11-2 and TRBJ1-2, with a weak D call TRBD1 (5 bases). This CDR3 region has 13 residues. Germline CDR1 and CDR2: SGHAT and FQNNGV. Trimming took 5 bases from V and 9 from J, leaving 16 bases between them. CDR3 nucleotides: TGTGCCAGCAGCCAGACCGGGGGAATCAGCTACACCTTC. Translated: CASSQTGGISYTF.

The chain is built from TRBV18 and TRBJ2-1; TRBD2 agrees at 8 bases. Germline CDR1 is KGHSH and CDR2 is LQKENI. With V trimmed by 6 bases and J by 7 bases, 11 bases remained unmatched. This CDR3 region has 15 residues. The CDR3 sequence is CASSPGRGDRNEQFF. The CDR3 DNA is TGTGCCAGCTCCCCCGGGAGGGGGGATAGGAATGAGCAGTTCTTC.

The chain couples TRBV2 to TRBJ1-6; TRBD1 matches at 7 bases. Germline CDR1 is SNHLY and CDR2 is FYNNEI. V shed 1 base and J 9 bases; nucleotides not matched to a gene: 6. There are 15 residues in the CDR3. This CDR3 is CASSEVEGASSPLHF. CDR3 sequence (DNA): TGTGCCAGCAGTGAAGTTGAGGGGGCTAGTTCACCCCTCCACTTT.

The chain has TRBV30 and TRBJ2-7, with TRBD1 matching 8 bases. The V gene's germline CDR1 is GTSNPN and CDR2 SVGIG (reference sequence). The CDR3 consists of 13 residues. J gave up 2 bases and V 5 bases, and 5 bases lay outside the gene matches. The CDR3 loop is CAWDPGQAYEQYF. CDR3 nucleotides: TGTGCCTGGGACCCGGGACAGGCCTACGAGCAGTACTTC.

The chain links TRBV6-5 to TRBJ1-4; D perhaps matches TRBD1 (5 bases). CDR3 length: 15 amino acids. Germline assignment: CDR1 MNHEY and CDR2 SVGAGI. V gave up 0 bases and J gave up 4 bases, with 9 bases separating them. CDR3 residues: CASSYSRRGNEKLFF. CDR3 DNA: TGTGCCAGCAGTTACTCGAGGAGGGGTAATGAAAAACTGTTTTTT.

This rearrangement joins TRBV6-5 to TRBJ2-7; 7 bases align to TRBD1. Unmatched junction bases numbered 7, after V lost 2 bases and J lost 3 bases. The CDR3 has 15 amino acids. The germline CDR1 and CDR2 sequences are MNHEY and SVGAGI. CDR3 DNA sequence: TGTGCCAGCAGTTACGGGGCAGGGGGTAACTACGAGCAGTACTTC. The encoded protein is CASSYGAGGNYEQYF.

This clone was seen once. This chain uses TRBV30 with TRBJ1-6, with D unclear. The CDR3 consists of 14 residues. The V and J ends lost 2 bases and 7 bases respectively, with 12 bases between them. Germline V gene data show CDR1 as GTSNPN and CDR2 as SVGIG (reference sequence). The CDR3 nucleotides read TGTGCCTGGAGTAAGCCTCCGGGGAATTCACCCCTCCACTTT. Translation gives CAWSKPPGNSPLHF.

This clone has only one observation. The V and J genes are TRBV28 and TRBJ1-2; D gene ambiguous. The V gene lost 6 bases and the J gene lost 0 bases, with 11 bases spanning the gap. This CDR3 spans 14 amino acids. Germline V gene sequence: CDR1 MDHEN, CDR2 SYDVKM. In nucleotides, the CDR3 is TGTGCCAGCAGCGGAGCCGGAGCTAACTATGGCTACACCTTC. It yields the protein CASSGAGANYGYTF.

The count of this clone is one. This chain uses TRBV7-8 with TRBJ2-3, with 10 bases that match TRBD1. V was clipped by 2 bases and J by 3 bases; unmatched bases: 2. Looked up from germline, CDR1 is SGHVS and CDR2 is FQNEAQ. This CDR3 region has 15 residues. CDR3 sequence: CASSLRQGATDTQYF. CDR3 nucleotides: TGTGCCAGCAGCTTACGACAGGGGGCGACAGATACGCAGTATTTT.

The CDR3 region has the DNA TGTGCCAGCAGCGCCAGGGTATCGCTGGGATCACCCCTCCACTTT. It translates to CASSARVSLGSPLHF. J is TRBJ1-6 and V is TRBV2, with a tentative D call TRBD1 (5 bases). CDR3 length equals 15 residues. CDR1 SNHLY and CDR2 FYNNEI come from the germline V gene. Trimming shortened V by 6 bases and J by 10 bases, and 19 bases separated the two germline ends.

The V and J genes are TRBV11-3 and TRBJ1-3; D remains unclear. This CDR3 spans 13 amino acids. V dropped 8 bases and J dropped 0 bases, with 8 bases sitting between them. CDR1 is SGHNT and CDR2 is YENEEA in the germline V gene. The CDR3 DNA reads as TGTGCCAGCTCGGAGAGCTCTGGAAACACCATATATTTT. As protein: CASSESSGNTIYF.

The genes are TRBV5-1 and TRBJ2-5, with 11 nucleotides matching TRBD1. Germline V CDR1 and CDR2: SGHRS, YFSETQ. V lost 4 bases to trimming and J lost 4 bases; unmatched junction nucleotides: 6. The CDR3 is 15 residues long. This CDR3 reads CASSTTGTGGETQYF. DNA of the CDR3: TGCGCCAGCAGCACGACCGGGACAGGGGGAGAGACCCAGTACTTC.

The rearrangement joins TRBV11-2 to TRBJ1-2; 7 nucleotides line up with TRBD1. CDR1 and CDR2 from the germline V gene are SGHAT and FQNNGV. The CDR3 runs 12 residues. V lost 5 bases, J lost 8 bases, and 5 bases stayed unmatched. DNA of the CDR3: TGTGCCAGCAGCCAGGACAGGTACGGCTACACCTTC. Its translation: CASSQDRYGYTF.

This clone occurred once. The J gene is TRBJ2-3, the V gene TRBV28, with TRBD2 identical over 12 bases. Germline CDR1 reads MDHEN; CDR2 reads SYDVKM. V gave up 5 bases and J gave up 3 bases; unmatched junction bases: 18. This CDR3 is 20 amino acids long. CDR3 region: CASSPSGVGLAGTGTDTQYF. CDR3 in DNA: TGTGCCAGCAGTCCCAGTGGGGTTGGACTAGCGGGAACTGGGACAGATACGCAGTATTTT.

This chain connects TRBV28 to TRBJ1-5; D gene unclear. The germline V gene encodes CDR1 MDHEN and CDR2 SYDVKM. V lost 6 bases and J 7 bases, leaving 7 bases between the germline ends. The CDR3 consists of 11 residues. CDR3: CASSRGQPQHF. The CDR3 coding sequence is TGTGCCAGCAGCCGAGGGCAGCCCCAGCATTTT.

The rearrangement uses TRBV3-1 (or the pseudogene TRBV3-2) and TRBJ2-7; tentatively, D is TRBD2 (6 bases). Per the germline V gene, CDR1 is LGHDT and CDR2 is YNNKEL (reference sequence). The CDR3 runs to 16 residues. Between the trimmed V and J ends, which lost 1 base and 2 bases, there was a span of 15 bases. The CDR3 spells CASSQGAGGAPYEQYF. CDR3 sequence (DNA): TGTGCCAGCAGCCAAGGGGCCGGGGGAGCCCCCTACGAGCAGTACTTC.

V gene TRBV5-1 combines with J gene TRBJ1-1; 9 bases map to TRBD1. This CDR3 is 14 amino acids long. V trimming: 4 bases; J trimming: 12 bases; junction bases outside the gene matches: 13. The V gene's germline CDR1 is SGHRS and CDR2 YFSETQ. This chain's CDR3 is CASSPTSDRGGTFF. Written as DNA, the CDR3 is TGCGCCAGCAGCCCAACCTCGGACAGGGGCGGGACTTTCTTT.

The genes are TRBV12-3 or TRBV12-4 and TRBJ2-5, with D hard to call. The CDR3 sequence is 13 residues long. V was shortened by 5 bases and J by 3 bases, with 10 bases between the two germline ends. CDR3 in amino acids: CASSPTLEETQYF. The DNA for the CDR3 is TGTGCCAGCAGTCCTACTCTGGAAGAGACCCAGTACTTC.

This clone was seen a single time. The rearrangement uses TRBV19 and TRBJ1-4; D is undetermined. This CDR3 is built from 16 residues. CDR1 is LNHDA and CDR2 is SQIVND in the germline V gene (reference sequence). V gave up 5 bases and J gave up 5 bases, with 18 bases separating them. CDR3 sequence: CASSGGNSRLNEKLFF. The DNA of the CDR3 is TGTGCCAGTAGTGGTGGCAACAGCAGGTTGAATGAAAAACTGTTTTTT.

The V gene is TRBV5-8, the J gene TRBJ1-1; TRBD1 aligns across 8 bases. The germline V gene has CDR1 SGHTS and CDR2 YDEGEE. The CDR3 is made up of 14 amino acids. The trim removed 2 bases at V and 5 bases at J, leaving 5 bases unmatched. The CDR3 DNA follows: TGTGCCAGCAGCTTCGGACAGGGAAGGACTGAAGCTTTCTTT. The encoded protein is CASSFGQGRTEAFF.

The rearrangement joins TRBV19 to TRBJ2-2; TRBD1 might be the D (5 bases). CDR1 LNHDA and CDR2 SQIVND come from the germline V gene (reference sequence). The CDR3 spans 14 residues. The V gene lost 10 bases and the J gene lost 3 bases, with 15 bases spanning the gap. The CDR3 DNA follows: TGTGCCACCCGAGACCCAGGGTACACCGGGGAGCTGTTTTTT. Amino acid sequence: CATRDPGYTGELFF.

This sequence joins TRBV15 and TRBJ2-1, with 11 nucleotides matching TRBD2. Germline V gene sequence: CDR1 LNHNV, CDR2 YYDKDF (reference sequence). Trimming at V came to 4 bases and at J to 1 base, leaving 6 bases not matched to a gene. The CDR3 is 17 amino acids. CDR3 region: CATSTPGLAGSYNEQFF. CDR3 nucleotides: TGTGCCACCAGCACCCCAGGACTAGCGGGTTCCTACAATGAGCAGTTCTTC.

The chain has TRBV6-5 and TRBJ1-2; 8 nucleotides match TRBD1. CDR1 and CDR2 from the germline V gene are MNHEY and SVGAGI. With V trimmed by 6 bases and J by 1 base, 7 bases remained unmatched. The CDR3 has 15 amino acids. CDR3 in amino acids: CASRPGQGGNYGYTF. The CDR3, as DNA: TGTGCCAGCAGACCTGGACAGGGAGGTAACTATGGCTACACCTTC.

This rearrangement joins TRBV19 to TRBJ2-1; D is possibly TRBD1 (5 bases). CDR3 size: 15 residues. Germline lookup yields CDR1 LNHDA and CDR2 SQIVND (reference sequence). Deletions cut 3 bases from V and 4 bases from J, with 13 bases between. CDR3 in DNA: TGTGCCAGTAGTATCGGTGGGGCGCAATACAATGAGCAGTTCTTC. Translating it yields CASSIGGAQYNEQFF.

This chain connects TRBV5-1 to TRBJ2-7; TRBD1 matches at 9 bases. Germline CDR1 reads SGHRS; CDR2 reads YFSETQ. J lost 0 bases, V lost 4 bases, and 5 bases had no gene match. The length of the CDR3 is 15 residues. The DNA for the CDR3 is TGCGCCAGCAGCCCCGACAGGGGGGTCTCCTACGAGCAGTACTTC. Translating gives CASSPDRGVSYEQYF.